The T cell receptor (beta chain) under discussion was sequenced for a study of blood T cell repertoires in COVID-19. Across the study: Both acute and convalescent COVID-19 samples were obtained from the United States, Italy and Spain. T cells, B-cell-depleted T cells, or PBMCs provided the cDNA or gDNA that served as material.

In the source study's methods: Estimated nucleated cell counts came from reference gene primer amplification. TCRdb keeps only in-frame clones here, not all; method: immunoSEQ multiplex PCR. The D gene and trimming were derived from the DNA, and the V and J assignments and clone size from that table. Of around 300,000 clones in the sample, 85% to 90% are singletons; the top ten hold 0.95% to 1.3%. Seattle-derived patients entered the study during active infection and were followed longitudinally. The CDR3 totals 14 residues. CDR1 is SGHRS, CDR2 YFSETQ, per germline. Trimming cost V 3 bases and J 4 bases; bases outside gene matches: 5.

The origin of this receptor is a woman in her thirties or forties with COVID-19, enrolled during active disease. The chain combines TRBV5-1 with TRBJ2-3, with 7 bases identical to TRBD1. The specimen was peripheral blood. CDR3 in DNA: TGCGCCAGCAGCTCACAGGGGCGTCCAGATACGCAGTATTTT. Translation: CASSSQGRPDTQYF.